This T cell receptor beta chain is drawn from a study of blood T cell repertoires in COVID-19 (dated by TCRdb to 2018 to 2021). For the study in its entirety: Collaborator samples came from the United States, Italy and Spain and covered acute and convalescent phases of COVID-19. The prospective study material was composed of cDNA or gDNA derived from T cells, B-cell-depleted T cells, or PBMCs. The dataset comprised deeply sampled blood TCRbeta repertoires from subjects exposed to, actively infected with, or recovered from COVID-19. A freely available public database, intended as a resource for researchers studying the immune response to SARS-CoV-2, is where the repertoires were released. Samples were obtained from the ongoing ImmuneRACE study (first 160 participants) and from 1,254 subjects provided by 6 global collaborators. A de-identified subject ID, COVID-19 status, age in years and sex were almost always included in the sample metadata. Where available, HLA class I and class II types were taken from metadata supplied by the sample provider and were not determined by assay-based typing.

TCRbeta CDR3 regions were amplified from genomic DNA using the immunoSEQ Assay, a bias-controlled multiplex PCR. For the original study's pipeline: Within the assay, amplification of reference gene primers was used to estimate how many nucleated cells each sample contained. To quantify the absolute abundance of each unique TCRbeta CDR3 rearrangement, sequence reads were collapsed and filtered. For each sample, productive Simpson clonality was calculated as the square root of Simpson's diversity index over productive rearrangements. TCRdb retrieved this table from immuneACCESS and kept in-frame rearrangements only. Not all clones are present; in checked studies, unresolved V genes account for under half, and no reason is known for the remainder. The V and J calls and clone size are taken from that table; D and trimming were inferred from the DNA. This sample lists 65,000 to 95,000 clones; roughly 89% were detected once. 8.9% of the sample belongs to the ten largest clones.

Collaborating institutions collected whole blood in K2EDTA tubes following their own protocols. For TCRbeta analysis, collaborators shipped samples in one of three forms: frozen whole blood, isolated PBMCs, or DNA extracted from either of those sample types. Notes on this clone: Its recognized antigen is unknown. Base quality data are lacking; no much larger clone is found one base away.

Results and caveats for the whole study, not just this receptor: Clinical and demographic metadata were provided uncurated, with the amount varying by source and participant.

The CDR3 goes from the cysteine to the phenylalanine over 14 residues. Just the 42-base CDR3 DNA is kept, in frame starting at base 1. CDR1 LNHDA and CDR2 SQIVND were looked up in the germline V gene (reference sequence). A distance of 15 bases separates the germline ends of V and J, which lose 5 bases and 5 bases respectively. Rearrangement joined TRBV19 to TRBJ2-5; the D gene is perhaps TRBD1, from 6 matching bases. The TCR was taken from a man of 80 years or more with acute or convalescent COVID-19. The sequenced sample consisted of peripheral blood. At the DNA level, the sequence is TGTGCCAGTAGTGCTCAGGGGAGTGGGGAGACCCAGTACTTC. Translated, it reads CASSAQGSGETQYF.